This is a list of T cell receptor beta chains from one sample in a study of cytomegalovirus exposure and HLA in healthy donors. The protocol was immunoSEQ multiplex PCR, while the TCRdb copy is restricted to in-frame clones and leaves out a portion. The sample contains 80,000 to 100,000 clones, roughly 84% of which appear only once. Sequenced input: PBMCs. The receptors derive from a man younger than 35 in good health and CMV-seropositive. Each CDR3 is given with its conserved first and last residue.

v_gene	j_gene	CDR3aa
TRBV7-8	TRBJ1-2	CASSSTDYYGYTF
TRBV7-2	TRBJ1-3	CASSGTDGGANTIYF
TRBV27	TRBJ2-7	CASSSGHERDGAKYF
TRBV19	TRBJ1-1	CASGWRTEAFF
TRBV29-1	TRBJ2-5	CSVDLSWASGTQYF
TRBV11-1	TRBJ1-1	CASSLLQGSNTEAFF
TRBV29-1	TRBJ2-5	CSGGGLAERMKETQYF
TRBV27	TRBJ1-1	CASSSVQTRNTEAFF
TRBV29-1	TRBJ2-2	CSAGQAGELFF
TRBV28	TRBJ1-2	CASSQANYGYTF
TRBV18	TRBJ1-1	CASSPRTVAFDMNTEAFF
TRBV4-1	TRBJ2-7	CASSQVASGYAYEQYF
TRBV6-5	TRBJ1-3	CASSFEASGNTIYF
TRBV15	TRBJ2-3	CATRGQGARDTQYF
TRBV7-9	TRBJ2-7	CASSLTGQAYEQYF
TRBV7-6	TRBJ2-1	CASSLERWEGLGEQFF
TRBV29-1	TRBJ2-7	CSASDRVDEQYF
TRBV4-2	TRBJ1-1	CASSQDWAHRDRGVLAMNTEAFF
TRBV11-2	TRBJ2-7	CASSSRGQAYEQYF
TRBV7-9	TRBJ2-2	CAIPPREDGGELFF
TRBV11-2	TRBJ1-2	CASSLRGTVVGYTF
TRBV2	TRBJ1-2	CASRPNRERGLYTF
TRBV19	TRBJ1-2	CASSIGQEDGYTF
TRBV10-3	TRBJ2-3	CAISDESGESTDTQYF
TRBV6-5	TRBJ2-7	CASSKGQGGEQYF
TRBV5-1	TRBJ2-1	CASSSPKGRVPSGGLNNEQFF
TRBV9	TRBJ2-7	CASSVSTEPQRGTTGGKYEQYF
TRBV27	TRBJ2-5	CASSPLAGAGVETQYF
TRBV7-8	TRBJ2-7	CASSFRDNSYEQYF
TRBV19	TRBJ1-4	CASSIDRDEKLFF
TRBV18	TRBJ1-3	CASSPPTGLSGNTIYF
TRBV4-3	TRBJ1-5	CASSPTRVDQPQHF
TRBV15	TRBJ1-2	CATSSGQGMSGYTF
TRBV19	TRBJ1-2	CASSLAGTGVDGYTF
TRBV4-3	TRBJ2-3	CASSQEGRERDTQYF
TRBV7-9	TRBJ2-1	CASSFSEGEQFF
TRBV7-9	TRBJ2-1	CASSLVNEEQFF
TRBV6-1	TRBJ2-3	CASSEKPGLGFADTQYF
TRBV5-6	TRBJ2-7	CASSQRGEQYF
TRBV27	TRBJ2-3	CASSTLPGLAGITDTQYF
TRBV5-6	TRBJ2-1	CASSAIRDRVLDEQFF
TRBV4-3	TRBJ1-2	CASSQDLFSDYGYTF
TRBV19	TRBJ2-4	CASRAVTKAKNIQYF
TRBV5-4	TRBJ2-5	CASSLVAGGQETQYF
TRBV20-1	TRBJ2-7	CSALGGYEQYF
TRBV7-8	TRBJ2-1	CASSLVAGPNNEQFF
TRBV7-2	TRBJ2-7	CASSSLNYEQYF
TRBV4-2	TRBJ1-4	CASSQRQSSTNEKLFF
TRBV11-3	TRBJ2-1	CASSLLGGEYNEQFF
TRBV7-9	TRBJ1-1	CASSYGGTEAFF
TRBV9	TRBJ2-7	CASSEVDRADYEQYF
TRBV4-1	TRBJ2-1	CASSQVFPSKGGGYNEQFF
TRBV5-1	TRBJ1-1	CASSLFLSQDTEAFF
TRBV7-9	TRBJ2-1	CASSLDGGPPYNEQFF
TRBV9	TRBJ2-5	CASSKGTSGYQETQYF